Shown below are 29 T cell receptor beta chains from a single sample sequenced in a study of T cells in Graves' hyperthyroidism and ophthalmopathy. Researchers took RNA transcripts and amplified the TCR beta CDR3 regions from them. When the TCR CDR3 underwent first-round RT-PCR, the HTBI primer set was used. A single record per CDR3 protein comes from TCRdb applying MiXCR to the multiplex PCR reads. The repertoire holds over 700,000 distinct CDR3 sequences, with 18% as singletons. The specimen was blood. The source of these receptors is a woman aged 45 to 65 with Graves' hyperthyroidism that later progressed to Graves' ophthalmopathy.

This clonotype was recorded many times. The chain joins TRBV7-8 to TRBJ1-1; tentative D call: TRBD1 (5 bases). The CDR3 extends over 17 amino acids. Per germline, CDR1 SGHVS and CDR2 FQNEAQ. The ends were cut back, 3 bases at V and 0 bases at J, with 17 bases in the middle. The CDR3 DNA is TGTGCCAGCAGCTTGCGGCCTCCGGGGGAGCTGAACACTGAAGCTTTCTTT. It encodes CASSLRPPGELNTEAFF.

This clonotype was observed at least ten times. This chain uses TRBV3-1 with TRBJ1-2; 8 bases fit TRBD1. This CDR3 contains 14 residues. CDR1 and CDR2 (germline): LGHDT, YNNKEL (reference sequence). V shed 0 bases, J shed 7 bases, and the junction held 4 bases outside the gene matches. The CDR3 protein is CASSQDRTGLGYTF. In DNA, the CDR3 is TGTGCCAGCAGCCAAGATAGGACAGGGCTTGGCTACACCTTC.

This chain uses TRBV29-1 with TRBJ2-1; possible D gene TRBD1, 6 bases. The V end was cut by 6 bases, the J end by 3 bases, with 12 bases between. CDR3 size: 13 residues. Per the germline V gene, CDR1 is SQVTM and CDR2 is ANQGSEA. DNA for the CDR3: TGCAGCGTGCAGGGGCTCGGCTACAATGAGCAGTTCTTC. Amino acid sequence: CSVQGLGYNEQFF.

The chain carries TRBV5-1 and TRBJ2-3; D not certain. V shed 1 base and J shed 2 bases, with 14 bases lying between them. This CDR3 region has 16 residues. The germline V gene encodes CDR1 SGHRS and CDR2 YFSETQ. CDR3: CASSLYTANPTDTQYF. For the CDR3, the DNA is TGCGCCAGCAGCTTGTATACAGCGAATCCCACAGATACGCAGTATTTT.

The V gene is TRBV2, the J gene TRBJ1-5; TRBD1 matches at 7 bases. V shed 6 bases, J shed 6 bases, and the junction held 8 bases outside the gene matches. CDR3 length: 14 amino acids. CDR1 SNHLY and CDR2 FYNNEI come from the germline V gene. This chain's CDR3 is CASRVQGTSQPQHF. DNA for the CDR3: TGTGCCAGCAGGGTACAGGGGACAAGTCAGCCCCAGCATTTT.

In its sample, this clonotype was seen many times. The J gene is TRBJ1-4, the V gene TRBV20-1, with D tentatively TRBD1 (5 bases). Trimming removed 3 bases from V and 5 bases from J, with 10 bases in between. The CDR3 runs 13 residues. From germline, CDR1 is DFQATT and CDR2 SNEGSKA (reference sequence). The CDR3 region is CSASSGANEKLFF. The CDR3 DNA reads TGCAGTGCTAGTTCCGGGGCAAATGAAAAACTGTTTTTT.

The CDR3 protein is CASSAQRNTGELFF. In nucleotides, the CDR3 is TGTGCCAGCAGCGCACAGAGGAACACCGGGGAGCTGTTTTTT. The chain recombines TRBV9 with TRBJ2-2; D remains ambiguous. Germline V gene sequence: CDR1 SGDLS, CDR2 YYNGEE. Trimming took off 3 bases at V and 1 base at J, with 7 bases between the two ends. CDR3 length: 14 residues.

The sample holds many counts of this clonotype. J is TRBJ2-7 and V is TRBV3-1, with D perhaps given as TRBD1 or TRBD2 (5 bases each). The CDR3 runs to 12 residues. CDR1 LGHDT and CDR2 YNNKEL come from the germline V gene (reference sequence). V gave up 5 bases and J gave up 2 bases, with 7 bases separating them. CDR3 amino acids: CASSGDAYEQYF. The CDR3 coding sequence is TGTGCCAGCAGCGGGGACGCCTACGAGCAGTACTTC.

This clonotype was observed many times. The CDR3 loop reads CASRIGAGRSYNEQFF. CDR3 nucleotide sequence: TGTGCCAGCCGGATAGGTGCGGGACGCTCCTACAATGAGCAGTTCTTC. This chain connects TRBV6-1 to TRBJ2-1, with D possibly being TRBD2 (6 bases). Germline V gene data show CDR1 as MNHNS and CDR2 as SASEGT. The CDR3 is made up of 16 amino acids. Trimming took off 8 bases at V and 0 bases at J, with 17 bases between the two ends.

This chain uses TRBV10-3 with TRBJ2-3; tentative D call: TRBD1 (5 bases). The CDR3 spans 17 residues. Germline V gene data show CDR1 as ENHRY and CDR2 as SYGVKD. V was trimmed by 0 bases and J by 0 bases, leaving 13 bases between them. This CDR3 reads CAISESQGGASTDTQYF. The CDR3 DNA sequence: TGTGCCATCAGTGAGTCTCAGGGCGGTGCTAGCACAGATACGCAGTATTTT.

V and J are TRBV3-1 and TRBJ1-2; the match to TRBD1 covers 8 bases. The V gene's germline CDR1 is LGHDT and CDR2 YNNKEL (reference sequence). V trimming: 1 base; J trimming: 4 bases; junction bases outside the gene matches: 5. This CDR3 contains 15 residues. The CDR3 loop is CASSQVAGGGYGYTF. The CDR3, as DNA: TGTGCCAGCAGCCAAGTCGCAGGGGGCGGCTATGGCTACACCTTC. The complete variable domain, with remaining parts taken from reference TRBV3-1 and TRBJ1-2, reads DTAVSQTPKYLVTQMGNDKSIKCEQNLGHDTMYWYKQDSKKFLKIMFSYNNKELIINETVPNRFSPKSPDKAHLNLHINSLELGDSAVYFCASSQVAGGGYGYTFGSGTRLTVV.

The rearrangement links TRBV28 to TRBJ2-1; 8 bases fit TRBD2. Trimming removed 5 bases from V and 7 bases from J; junction bases left unmatched: 16. The germline V gene has CDR1 MDHEN and CDR2 SYDVKM. The CDR3 length is 17 residues. The CDR3 reads CASSPLGSGSNRNEQFF. The CDR3 bases are TGTGCCAGCAGTCCCCTGGGGAGCGGGAGTAATAGGAATGAGCAGTTCTTC.

The chain carries TRBV3-1 and TRBJ2-2; the D is unclear. V gave up 4 bases and J gave up 1 base, with 13 bases separating them. The CDR3 length is 16 residues. CDR1 is LGHDT, CDR2 YNNKEL, per germline (reference sequence). Written as DNA, the CDR3 is TGTGCCAGCAGCCCCCAGGATACTTTGAACACCGGGGAGCTGTTTTTT. Its protein is CASSPQDTLNTGELFF.

This clonotype was observed many times. The chain carries TRBV7-8 and TRBJ1-1, with a possible D match to TRBD1 (5 bases). V gave up 6 bases and J gave up 3 bases, with 14 bases separating them. The CDR3 has 14 amino acids. Germline V gene data show CDR1 as SGHVS and CDR2 as FQNEAQ. The CDR3 DNA reads as TGTGCCAGCAGATCAGGGATTACATACACTGAAGCTTTCTTT. It yields the protein CASRSGITYTEAFF.

This clonotype was detected a few times. The V gene is TRBV3-1, the J gene TRBJ2-2; 7 bases match TRBD2. The V segment lost 1 base and the J segment 7 bases; nucleotides outside the gene matches: 3. Germline CDR1 is LGHDT and CDR2 is YNNKEL (reference sequence). The CDR3 consists of 14 residues. Here the CDR3 reads CASSQVGGVGELFF. Written as DNA, the CDR3 is TGTGCCAGCAGCCAAGTTGGGGGGGTCGGGGAGCTGTTTTTT.

In its sample, this clonotype was seen a few times. The V call is TRBV7-9, the J call TRBJ2-2, with 11 bases lining up with TRBD2. The CDR3 spans 18 residues. V lost 2 bases to trimming and J lost 2 bases; unmatched junction nucleotides: 7. Germline CDR1 reads SEHNR; CDR2 reads FQNEAQ (reference sequence). Here the CDR3 reads CASSLIAGGLENTGELFF. The CDR3 nucleotides are TGTGCCAGCAGCTTAATAGCGGGGGGGCTGGAAAACACCGGGGAGCTGTTTTTT.

This clonotype appeared a few times. This chain uses TRBV3-1 with TRBJ1-3; D gene uncertain. Germline V CDR1 and CDR2: LGHDT, YNNKEL (reference sequence). V was trimmed by 4 bases and J by 2 bases, leaving 9 bases between them. This CDR3 region has 14 residues. The CDR3 bases are TGTGCCAGCAGCCCCGCGAGAGCTGGAAACACCATATATTTT. Protein product: CASSPARAGNTIYF.

This clonotype was seen more than once but under ten times. This chain joins TRBV12-3 or TRBV12-4 and TRBJ1-5; D call uncertain. The CDR3 is made up of 12 amino acids. The V end lost 4 bases, the J end lost 7 bases, and 8 bases lay between the germline ends. The DNA of the CDR3 is TGTGCCAGCAGTTCGGTTGGGCAGCCCCAGCATTTT. It codes for CASSSVGQPQHF.

In its sample, this clonotype was seen a few times. This chain joins TRBV2 and TRBJ2-7; D possibly corresponds to TRBD2 (5 bases). The V gene's germline CDR1 is SNHLY and CDR2 FYNNEI. The ends were cut back, 4 bases at V and 4 bases at J, with 8 bases in the middle. The CDR3 extends over 12 amino acids. CDR3 loop: CASSGQRYEQYF. The CDR3 DNA sequence: TGTGCCAGCAGTGGGCAGCGGTACGAGCAGTACTTC.

About this clonotype itself: At one of its ends the junction is not consistent with the germline gene, which may arise from a read error. The gene calls are TRBV7-3 and TRBJ2-1; 9 bases map to TRBD1. The CDR3 runs 17 residues. Germline assignment: CDR1 SGHTA and CDR2 FQGTGA. The CDR3: CTSSLRPSGTGLDEQFF. The CDR3, as DNA: TGTACCAGCAGCTTAAGGCCCTCCGGGACAGGGTTAGATGAGCAGTTCTTC.

This clonotype was detected ten times or more. The chain recombines TRBV12-3 or TRBV12-4 with TRBJ1-5; D is undetermined. This CDR3 has 14 residues. V lost 3 bases to trimming and J lost 1 base, with 7 bases between them. The CDR3 DNA reads as TGTGCCAGCAGTTTTGCCGAGAGCAATCAGCCCCAGCATTTT. It encodes CASSFAESNQPQHF.

The chain carries TRBV20-1 and TRBJ1-1, with TRBD1 matching over 9 bases. Trimming cost V 3 bases and J 1 base; bases outside gene matches: 6. CDR3 length: 15 amino acids. From germline, CDR1 is DFQATT and CDR2 SNEGSKA (reference sequence). The CDR3 loop reads CSASRDRAENTEAFF. The CDR3 DNA is TGCAGTGCTAGCCGGGACAGGGCCGAGAACACTGAAGCTTTCTTT.

The J gene is TRBJ1-2, the V gene TRBV14; possibly TRBD1 for D (5 bases). CDR1 and CDR2 (germline): SGHDN, FVKESK. This CDR3 has 15 residues. Trimming shortened V by 1 base and J by 0 bases, and 9 bases separated the two germline ends. Here the CDR3 reads CASSQGGSPNYGYTF. CDR3 coding DNA: TGTGCCAGCAGCCAAGGGGGCAGTCCTAACTATGGCTACACCTTC.

This rearrangement joins TRBV30 to TRBJ1-5, with a weak D call TRBD1 (6 bases). The germline V and J ends were trimmed by 3 bases and 2 bases, with 11 bases remaining between them. This CDR3 spans 14 amino acids. Germline V gene lookup returns CDR1 GTSNPN and CDR2 SVGIG (reference sequence). The CDR3 nucleotides are TGTGCCTGGAGCGGGGGACAAGGCAATCAGCCCCAGCATTTT. Its protein is CAWSGGQGNQPQHF.

At least ten counts were recorded for this clonotype. The chain has TRBV30 and TRBJ1-5; D possibly corresponds to TRBD1 (6 bases). V shed 0 bases and J shed 6 bases, with 18 bases lying between them. Germline CDR1 and CDR2: GTSNPN and SVGIG (reference sequence). CDR3 length equals 16 residues. The CDR3 DNA follows: TGTGCCTGGAGTGTACGAAGGGGGGCCCTCGGTCAGCCCCAGCATTTT. Translated: CAWSVRRGALGQPQHF.

This clonotype was found a few times. This may be a read error, as it is one base from a much larger clone. This chain connects TRBV30 to TRBJ2-7, with unresolved D. Germline CDR1 reads GTSNPN; CDR2 reads SVGIG (reference sequence). The CDR3 contains 11 residues. The CDR3 loop is CARSVSSEQYF. The CDR3 DNA reads as TGTGCCCGGAGTGTATCGAGCGAGCAGTACTTC.

In this sample, this clonotype turned up many times. The chain has TRBV5-1 and TRBJ2-4; a possible D gene is TRBD2 (5 bases). V gave up 0 bases and J gave up 8 bases, with 12 bases separating them. The CDR3 has 14 amino acids. Germline CDR1 is SGHRS and CDR2 is YFSETQ. CDR3 nucleotide sequence: TGCGCCAGCAGCTTGGAAGGGAGTTGGGACATTCAGTACTTC. This encodes CASSLEGSWDIQYF. The whole variable domain, filled in from reference TRBV5-1 and TRBJ2-4, reads KAGVTQTPRYLIKTRGQQVTLSCSPISGHRSVSWYQQTPGQGLQFLFEYFSETQRNKGNFPGRFSGRQFSNSRSEMNVSTLELGDSALYLCASSLEGSWDIQYFGAGTRLSVL.

This clonotype was detected ten times or more. The chain recombines TRBV3-1 with TRBJ2-5, with 12 positions matching TRBD2. The germline gives CDR1 LGHDT, CDR2 YNNKEL (reference sequence). Germline trimming cut 1 base from V and 1 base from J; bases unmatched to any gene: 1. This CDR3 comprises 16 residues. CDR3 region: CASSQVTSGGQETQYF. DNA for the CDR3: TGTGCCAGCAGCCAAGTGACTAGCGGGGGCCAAGAGACCCAGTACTTC.

This clonotype was seen only a few times. This chain connects TRBV9 to TRBJ2-1; D tentatively fits TRBD1 or TRBD2 (5 bases each). Trimming removed 0 bases at V and 6 bases at J, with 16 bases between. Germline CDR1 is SGDLS and CDR2 is YYNGEE. This CDR3 has 16 residues. The CDR3, as DNA: TGTGCCAGCAGCGTAGCCCTTGGGGCTAGCAGCAATGAGCAGTTCTTC. Translating gives CASSVALGASSNEQFF.